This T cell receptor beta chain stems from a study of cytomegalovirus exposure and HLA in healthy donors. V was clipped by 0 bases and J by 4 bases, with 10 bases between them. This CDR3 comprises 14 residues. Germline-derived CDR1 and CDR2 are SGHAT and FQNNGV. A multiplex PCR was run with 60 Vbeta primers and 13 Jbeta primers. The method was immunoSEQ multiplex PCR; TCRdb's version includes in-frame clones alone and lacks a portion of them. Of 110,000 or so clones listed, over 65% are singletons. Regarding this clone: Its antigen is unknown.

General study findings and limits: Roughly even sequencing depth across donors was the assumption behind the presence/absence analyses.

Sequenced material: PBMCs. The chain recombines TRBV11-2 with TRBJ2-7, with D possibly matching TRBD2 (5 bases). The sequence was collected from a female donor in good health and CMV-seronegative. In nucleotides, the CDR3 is TGTGCCAGCAGCTTAGATATAGGACTGTACGAGCAGTACTTC. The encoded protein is CASSLDIGLYEQYF.